This TCR beta chain stems from a study of chemoradiotherapy in HPV16-positive cancers. Overall study context: Candidate HPV-specific clones and shared TCR motifs came from a couple of HPV16-positive patients.

Repertoires were sampled repeatedly during chemoradiotherapy. The table came from immunoSEQ multiplex PCR; TCRdb's copy has only in-frame clones and leaves some out. The sample has over 8,000 clones, over 80% seen once. The V gene's germline CDR1 is MNHEY and CDR2 SMNVEV (reference sequence). J lost 2 bases, V lost 5 bases, and 5 bases had no gene match. The CDR3 loop spans 17 amino acids. The chain recombines TRBV27 with TRBJ2-1; 14 nucleotides line up with TRBD2. The receptor was isolated from a human donor with HPV-associated anogenital cancer. The sequences come from blood, collected from a patient who underwent chemoradiotherapy. CDR3 protein: CASSRLAGGQTYNEQFF. The CDR3 region has the DNA TGTGCCAGCAGTAGACTAGCGGGGGGGCAGACCTACAATGAGCAGTTCTTC.